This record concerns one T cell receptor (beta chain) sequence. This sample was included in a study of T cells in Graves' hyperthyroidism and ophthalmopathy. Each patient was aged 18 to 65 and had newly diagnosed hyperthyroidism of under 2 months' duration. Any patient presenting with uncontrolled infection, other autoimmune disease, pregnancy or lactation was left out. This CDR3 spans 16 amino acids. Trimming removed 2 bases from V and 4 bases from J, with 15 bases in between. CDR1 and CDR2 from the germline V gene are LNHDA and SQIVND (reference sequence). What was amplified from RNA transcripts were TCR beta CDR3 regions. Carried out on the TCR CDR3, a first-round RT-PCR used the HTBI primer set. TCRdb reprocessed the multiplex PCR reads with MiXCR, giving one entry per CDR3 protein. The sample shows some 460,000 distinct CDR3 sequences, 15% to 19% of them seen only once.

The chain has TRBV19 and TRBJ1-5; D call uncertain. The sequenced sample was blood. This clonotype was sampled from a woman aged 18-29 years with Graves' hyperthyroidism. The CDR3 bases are TGTGCCAGTAGTATAAGTTCCCCTCGGATGAATCAGCCCCAGCATTTT. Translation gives CASSISSPRMNQPQHF.